This section outlines one T cell receptor beta chain sequence together with its context. Methods used by the authors: Estimates of nucleated cell counts were drawn from the amplification of reference gene primers. Only in-frame clones appear in the TCRdb table, and some are missing; sequencing was by immunoSEQ multiplex PCR. V and J calls and clone size are those listed in that table; D and trimming were worked out from the DNA. The sample lists 130,000 to 150,000 clones; approximately 80% were seen once. These data originate in a study of blood T cell repertoires in COVID-19. Across the whole study: Sites across the United States, Italy and Spain contributed samples from acute and convalescent COVID-19. T cells, B-cell-depleted T cells, or PBMCs supplied cDNA or gDNA.

Trimming took 1 base from V and 4 from J, leaving 12 bases between them. CDR1 and CDR2 (germline): SGHAT, FQDESV (reference sequence). This CDR3 spans 15 amino acids. Specimen: peripheral blood. The source is a human donor in a cohort sampled during active COVID-19. The rearrangement links TRBV11-1 to TRBJ2-3; no clear D. This CDR3 reads CASSLDGEISDTQYF. Here the CDR3 DNA reads TGTGCCAGCAGCTTAGACGGTGAGATTTCAGATACGCAGTATTTT. Full variable domain (remainder filled in from reference TRBV11-1 and TRBJ2-3): EAEVAQSPRYKITEKSQAVAFWCDPISGHATLYWYRQILGQGPELLVQFQDESVVDDSQLPKDRFSAERLKGVDSTLKIQPAELGDSAMYLCASSLDGEISDTQYFGPGTRLTVL.